This TCR beta chain was documented in a study of tumor-infiltrating lymphocytes in primary liver carcinoma. Study summary: The patients comprised men and women between the ages of 30 and 69 years. Staging placed the tumors at T1-T3 N0M0, and they measured about 4.2 to 11 cm across.

TCR beta cDNA was reverse-transcribed from about 550 ng of total RNA. The reaction used a constant-region primer and ProtoScript II reverse transcriptase. Researchers made the TCR beta libraries by running three nested multiplex PCR rounds with slightly modified ARM-PCR. A C-beta reverse primer was combined with TRBV1-TRBV30 forward primers in the first two PCR rounds, and each round had about 10 cycles. MiXCR was run by TCRdb on the multiplex PCR reads, yielding one entry per CDR3 protein. Of some 55,000 distinct CDR3 sequences in the sample, over 65% were seen once. Germline V CDR1 and CDR2: SQVTM, ANQGSEA. The CDR3 consists of 14 residues. It was from about 19-30 mg of unsorted bulk tissue that RNA and DNA were co-extracted. Sampling was performed at five separate regions of each tumor. A note on this clonotype: The junction and the germline gene differ at one end; a read error may be behind it.

This receptor was obtained from a middle-aged man with primary liver carcinoma and hepatitis B virus infection. The rearrangement joins TRBV29-1 to TRBJ2-3; D gene uncertain. What was sequenced was liver tumor tissue from sampling region 2. The subset here: tumor region T2, inferior pole. CDR3 in DNA: TGCAGCGTTCAGACAAGGCCGGGCACATATACGCAGTATTTT. Translated: CSVQTRPGTYTQYF.